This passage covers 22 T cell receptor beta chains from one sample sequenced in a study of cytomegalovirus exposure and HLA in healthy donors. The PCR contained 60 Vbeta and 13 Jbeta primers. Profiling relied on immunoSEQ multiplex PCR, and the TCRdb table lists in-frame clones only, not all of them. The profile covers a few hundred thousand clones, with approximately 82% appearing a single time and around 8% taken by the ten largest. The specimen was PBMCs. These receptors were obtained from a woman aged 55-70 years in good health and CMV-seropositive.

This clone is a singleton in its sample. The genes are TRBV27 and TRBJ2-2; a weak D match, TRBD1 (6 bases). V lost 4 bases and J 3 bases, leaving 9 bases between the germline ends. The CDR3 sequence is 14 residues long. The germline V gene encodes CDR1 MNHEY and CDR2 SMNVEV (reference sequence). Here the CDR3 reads CASSSGTHTGELFF. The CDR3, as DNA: TGTGCCAGCAGTTCAGGGACACACACCGGGGAGCTGTTTTTT.

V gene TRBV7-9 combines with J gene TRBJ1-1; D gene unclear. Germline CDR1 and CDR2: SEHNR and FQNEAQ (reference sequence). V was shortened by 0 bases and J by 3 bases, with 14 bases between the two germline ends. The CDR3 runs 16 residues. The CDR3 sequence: CASSLAPQTWDTEAFF. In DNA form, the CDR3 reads TGTGCCAGCAGCTTAGCGCCACAGACGTGGGACACTGAAGCTTTCTTT.

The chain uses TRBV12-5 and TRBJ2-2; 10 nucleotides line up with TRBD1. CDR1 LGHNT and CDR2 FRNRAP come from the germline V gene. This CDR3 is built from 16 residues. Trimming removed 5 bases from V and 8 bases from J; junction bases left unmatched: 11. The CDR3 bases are TGTGCTAGTGGTGCAACCACGACAGGGGGCAAGGGGGAGCTGTTTTTT. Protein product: CASGATTTGGKGELFF.

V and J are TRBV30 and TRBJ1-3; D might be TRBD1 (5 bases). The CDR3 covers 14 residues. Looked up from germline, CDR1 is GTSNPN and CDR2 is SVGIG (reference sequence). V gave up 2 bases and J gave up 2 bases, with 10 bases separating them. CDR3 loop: CAWSPTVAGNTIYF. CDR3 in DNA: TGTGCCTGGAGTCCGACAGTAGCTGGAAACACCATATATTTT. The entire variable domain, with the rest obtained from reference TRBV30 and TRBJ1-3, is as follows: SQTIHQWPATLVQPVGSPLSLECTVEGTSNPNLYWYRQAAGRGLQLLFYSVGIGQISSEVPQNLSASRPQDRQFILSSKKLLLSDSGFYLCAWSPTVAGNTIYFGEGSWLTVV.

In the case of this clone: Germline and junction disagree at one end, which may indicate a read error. The CDR3 loop reads CSSSLAGGQRQGEQYF. The CDR3 coding sequence is TGTTCCAGCAGCTTAGCCGGAGGACAACGCCAGGGGGAGCAGTACTTC. The chain recombines TRBV7-9 with TRBJ2-7; D is perhaps TRBD1 (6 bases). Germline V gene data show CDR1 as SEHNR and CDR2 as FQNEAQ (reference sequence). The CDR3 runs 16 residues.

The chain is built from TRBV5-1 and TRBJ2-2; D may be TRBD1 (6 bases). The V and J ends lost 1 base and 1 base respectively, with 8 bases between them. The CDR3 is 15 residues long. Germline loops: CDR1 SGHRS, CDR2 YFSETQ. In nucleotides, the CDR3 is TGCGCCAGCAGCTTGCCGACAGGGAACACCGGGGAGCTGTTTTTT. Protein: CASSLPTGNTGELFF.

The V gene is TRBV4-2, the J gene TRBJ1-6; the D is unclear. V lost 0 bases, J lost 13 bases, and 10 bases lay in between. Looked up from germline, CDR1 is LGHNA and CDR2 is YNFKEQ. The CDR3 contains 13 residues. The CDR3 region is CASSQEEVSPLHF. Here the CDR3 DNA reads TGTGCCAGCAGCCAAGAGGAGGTGTCCCCCCTCCACTTT.

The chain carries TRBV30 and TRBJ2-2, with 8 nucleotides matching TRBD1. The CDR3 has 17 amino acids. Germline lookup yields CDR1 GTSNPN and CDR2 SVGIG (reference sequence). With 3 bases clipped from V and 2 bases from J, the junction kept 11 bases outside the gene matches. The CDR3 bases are TGTGCCTGGAGCGACCTCACAGGGGGATCTAACACCGGGGAGCTGTTTTTT. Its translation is CAWSDLTGGSNTGELFF.

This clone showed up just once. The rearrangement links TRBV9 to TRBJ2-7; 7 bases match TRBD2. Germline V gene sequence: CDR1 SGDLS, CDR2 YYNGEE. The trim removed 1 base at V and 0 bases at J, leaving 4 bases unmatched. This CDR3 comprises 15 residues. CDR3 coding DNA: TGTGCCAGCAGCGTACTAGCGGAGAGCTCCTACGAGCAGTACTTC. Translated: CASSVLAESSYEQYF.

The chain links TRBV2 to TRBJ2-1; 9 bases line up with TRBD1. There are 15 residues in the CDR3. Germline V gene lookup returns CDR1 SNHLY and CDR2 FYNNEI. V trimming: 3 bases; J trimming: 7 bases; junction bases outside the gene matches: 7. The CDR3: CASSDSRTGENEQFF. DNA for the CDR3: TGTGCCAGCAGTGACTCCCGGACAGGGGAGAATGAGCAGTTCTTC.

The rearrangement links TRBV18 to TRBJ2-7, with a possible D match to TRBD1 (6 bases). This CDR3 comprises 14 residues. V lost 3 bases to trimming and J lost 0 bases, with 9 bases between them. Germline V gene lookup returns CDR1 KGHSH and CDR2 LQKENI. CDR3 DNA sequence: TGTGCCAGCTCACCGGGACAAAGCTCCTACGAGCAGTACTTC. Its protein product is CASSPGQSSYEQYF.

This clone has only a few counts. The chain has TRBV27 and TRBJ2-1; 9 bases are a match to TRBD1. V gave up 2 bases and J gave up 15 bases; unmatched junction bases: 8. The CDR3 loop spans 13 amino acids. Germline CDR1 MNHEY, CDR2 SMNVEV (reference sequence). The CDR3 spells CASSLLLRDRVFF. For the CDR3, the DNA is TGTGCCAGCAGTTTACTCCTCCGGGACAGGGTGTTCTTC.

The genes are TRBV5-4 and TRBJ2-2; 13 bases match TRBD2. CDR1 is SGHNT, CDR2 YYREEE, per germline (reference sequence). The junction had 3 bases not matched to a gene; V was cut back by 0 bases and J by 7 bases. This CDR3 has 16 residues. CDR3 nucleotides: TGTGCCAGCAGCTTGGGGACTAGCGGGAGTGGCGGGGAGCTGTTTTTT. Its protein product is CASSLGTSGSGGELFF.

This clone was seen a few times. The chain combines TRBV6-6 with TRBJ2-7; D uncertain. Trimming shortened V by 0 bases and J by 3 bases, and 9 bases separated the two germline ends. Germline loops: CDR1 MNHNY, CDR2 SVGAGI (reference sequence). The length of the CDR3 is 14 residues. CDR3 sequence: CASSYSAQYYEQYF. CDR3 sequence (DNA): TGTGCCAGCAGTTACTCTGCACAGTACTACGAGCAGTACTTC.

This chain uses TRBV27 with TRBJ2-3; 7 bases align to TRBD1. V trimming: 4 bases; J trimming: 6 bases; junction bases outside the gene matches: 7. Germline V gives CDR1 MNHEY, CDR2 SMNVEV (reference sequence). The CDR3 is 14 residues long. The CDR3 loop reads CASSYRGVGDTQYF. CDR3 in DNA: TGTGCCAGCAGTTACAGGGGAGTGGGGGATACGCAGTATTTT.

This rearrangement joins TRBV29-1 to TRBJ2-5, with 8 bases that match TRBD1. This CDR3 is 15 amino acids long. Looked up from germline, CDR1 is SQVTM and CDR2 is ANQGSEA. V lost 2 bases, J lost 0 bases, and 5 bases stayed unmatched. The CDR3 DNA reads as TGCAGCGTTGAACCGACAGGGGCTTACCAAGAGACCCAGTACTTC. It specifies CSVEPTGAYQETQYF.

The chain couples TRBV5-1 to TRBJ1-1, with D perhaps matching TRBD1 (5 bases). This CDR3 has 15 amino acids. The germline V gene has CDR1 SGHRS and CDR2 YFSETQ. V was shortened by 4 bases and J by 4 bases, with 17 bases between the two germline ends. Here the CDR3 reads CASSLDGRGRTEAFF. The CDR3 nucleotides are TGCGCCAGCAGCCTGGACGGGAGGGGTCGCACTGAAGCTTTCTTT.

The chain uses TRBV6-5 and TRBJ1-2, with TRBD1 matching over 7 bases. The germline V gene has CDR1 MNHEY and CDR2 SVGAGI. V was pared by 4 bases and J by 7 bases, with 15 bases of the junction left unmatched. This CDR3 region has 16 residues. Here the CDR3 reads CASSSPQGGAWVGYTF. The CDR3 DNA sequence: TGTGCCAGCAGTTCCCCCCAGGGGGGCGCCTGGGTTGGCTACACCTTC.

In nucleotides, the CDR3 is TGTGCCAGTAGCCCAGGGGAGGGGGTGTCTGGCTACACCTTC. Translating it yields CASSPGEGVSGYTF. This sequence joins TRBV19 and TRBJ1-2; perhaps TRBD1 as D (6 bases). Trimming stripped 6 bases from V and 7 bases from J, with 18 bases between. This CDR3 contains 14 residues. The V gene's germline CDR1 is LNHDA and CDR2 SQIVND (reference sequence).

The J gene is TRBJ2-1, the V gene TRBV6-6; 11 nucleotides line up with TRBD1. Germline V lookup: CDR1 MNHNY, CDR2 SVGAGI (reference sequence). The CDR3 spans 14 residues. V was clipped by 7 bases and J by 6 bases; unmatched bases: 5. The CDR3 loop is CASTRTGGPNEQFF. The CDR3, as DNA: TGTGCCAGCACTAGGACAGGGGGCCCCAATGAGCAGTTCTTC.

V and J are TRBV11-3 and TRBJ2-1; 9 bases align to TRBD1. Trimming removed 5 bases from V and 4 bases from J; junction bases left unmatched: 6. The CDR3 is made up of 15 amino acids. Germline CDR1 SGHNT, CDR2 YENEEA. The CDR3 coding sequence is TGTGCCAGCAGCAGACCGGGACAGGGTTACAATGAGCAGTTCTTC. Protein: CASSRPGQGYNEQFF.

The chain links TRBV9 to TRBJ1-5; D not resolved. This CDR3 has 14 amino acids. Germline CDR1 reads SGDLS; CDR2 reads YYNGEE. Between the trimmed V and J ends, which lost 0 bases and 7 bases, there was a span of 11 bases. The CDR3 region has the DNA TGTGCCAGCAGCGTAGAGCAGGCGGGCCAGCCCCAGCATTTT. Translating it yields CASSVEQAGQPQHF.